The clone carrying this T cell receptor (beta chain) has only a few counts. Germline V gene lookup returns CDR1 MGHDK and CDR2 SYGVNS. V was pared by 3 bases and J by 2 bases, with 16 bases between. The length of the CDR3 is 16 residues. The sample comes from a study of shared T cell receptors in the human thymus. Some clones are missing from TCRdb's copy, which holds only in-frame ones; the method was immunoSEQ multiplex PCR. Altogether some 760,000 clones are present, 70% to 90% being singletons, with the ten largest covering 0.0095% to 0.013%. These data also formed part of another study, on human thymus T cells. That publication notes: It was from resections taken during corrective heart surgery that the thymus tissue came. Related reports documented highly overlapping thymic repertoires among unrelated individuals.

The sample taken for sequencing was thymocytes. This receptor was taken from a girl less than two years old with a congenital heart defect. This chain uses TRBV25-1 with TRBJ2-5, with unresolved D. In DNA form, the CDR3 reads TGTGCCAGCAGTGATTCGGCGGTAGATTCGCAAGAGACCCAGTACTTC. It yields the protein CASSDSAVDSQETQYF.